A selection of T cell receptor beta chains follows, all from one sample in a study of blood T cell repertoires in COVID-19. Assay used: immunoSEQ multiplex PCR; TCRdb lists only in-frame clones, some missing. Of about 50,000 clones in the sample, roughly 84% were seen once. Sequenced input: peripheral blood. The receptors here all came from a human donor with active COVID-19. The donor label of this sample is uncertain. The CDR3 runs from the conserved cysteine through the conserved F or W. The D gene is left open where the match is weak. Clone size, where shown, is once, few, many, or a class for clones that have expanded.

J gene: TRBJ1-5; clone size: few; V gene: TRBV3-1/TRBV3-2; D gene: TRBD1; CDR3 DNA: TGTGCCAGCAGCCACTCGACAGGGGGGTCCCAGCATTTT; CDR3 protein: CASSHSTGGSQHF
J gene: TRBJ1-4; clone size: -; V gene: TRBV9; D gene: -; CDR3 DNA: TGTGCCAGCAGCGTAGCCGCAGGGGAAAATGAAAAACTGTTTTTT; CDR3 protein: CASSVAAGENEKLFF
J gene: TRBJ2-7; clone size: once; V gene: TRBV3-1/TRBV3-2; D gene: TRBD1; CDR3 DNA: TGTGCCAGCAGCCACCTAAACAGGGGTGGTGAGCAGTACTTC; CDR3 protein: CASSHLNRGGEQYF
J gene: TRBJ1-2; clone size: -; V gene: TRBV9; D gene: TRBD1; CDR3 DNA: TGTGCCAGCAGCCTCCAGGGGGGACAGCCAGTCTATGGCTACACCTTC; CDR3 protein: CASSLQGGQPVYGYTF
J gene: TRBJ2-3; clone size: -; V gene: TRBV5-4; D gene: -; CDR3 DNA: TGTGCCAGCAGTCGCCCCGGGGGAGCCACAGATACGCAGTATTTT; CDR3 protein: CASSRPGGATDTQYF
J gene: TRBJ2-7; clone size: once; V gene: TRBV29-1; D gene: TRBD1; CDR3 DNA: TGCAGCTTCCCACCGGACAGGCCGCCCTACGAGCAGTACTTC; CDR3 protein: CSFPPDRPPYEQYF
J gene: TRBJ2-3; clone size: -; V gene: TRBV5-5; D gene: -; CDR3 DNA: TGTGCCAGCAGCTTGGGAGCGGCTCAGGAGTCGGATACGCAGTATTTT; CDR3 protein: CASSLGAAQESDTQYF
J gene: TRBJ1-1; clone size: -; V gene: TRBV18; D gene: TRBD1; CDR3 DNA: TGTGCCAGCTCACCTCAGGCAGGGGGTCATATGGGCACTGAAGCTTTCTTT; CDR3 protein: CASSPQAGGHMGTEAFF
J gene: TRBJ2-4; clone size: few; V gene: TRBV19; D gene: -; CDR3 DNA: TGTGCCAGTAGGTACGGGAGCATTCAGTACTTC; CDR3 protein: CASRYGSIQYF
J gene: TRBJ2-5; clone size: -; V gene: TRBV5-4; D gene: TRBD2; CDR3 DNA: TGTGCCAGCAGCTTGGGGACTAGCGGGGGAAAAGAGACCCAGTACTTC; CDR3 protein: CASSLGTSGGKETQYF
J gene: TRBJ2-3; clone size: -; V gene: TRBV6-5; D gene: TRBD1; CDR3 DNA: TGTGCCAGCATGGACAGGGGACGCACAGATACGCAGTATTTT; CDR3 protein: CASMDRGRTDTQYF
J gene: TRBJ2-7; clone size: -; V gene: TRBV19; D gene: TRBD1; CDR3 DNA: TGTGCCAGTACCGACGGTGGACAGGGGCAAAGGGAGCAGTACTTC; CDR3 protein: CASTDGGQGQREQYF
J gene: TRBJ2-1; clone size: -; V gene: TRBV6-5; D gene: -; CDR3 DNA: TGTGCCAGCAGTTACGGGGGCCTAGAGCAGTTCTTC; CDR3 protein: CASSYGGLEQFF
J gene: TRBJ2-1; clone size: few; V gene: TRBV6-2/TRBV6-3; D gene: TRBD2; CDR3 DNA: TGTGCCAGCAGTTACTCGATGATAGCGGGGGGGAGGACAGTAGCCTACAATGAGCAGTTCTTC; CDR3 protein: CASSYSMIAGGRTVAYNEQFF
J gene: TRBJ1-2; clone size: few; V gene: TRBV7-9; D gene: -; CDR3 DNA: TGTGCCAGCAGCTTAGCTCCGGGGGGCGGCTACACCTTC; CDR3 protein: CASSLAPGGGYTF
J gene: TRBJ2-3; clone size: -; V gene: TRBV7-2; D gene: TRBD2; CDR3 DNA: TGTGCCAGCAGCTCCCCCGGACTAGCGGGGGGTGCAGATACGCAGTATTTT; CDR3 protein: CASSSPGLAGGADTQYF
J gene: TRBJ1-1; clone size: -; V gene: TRBV15; D gene: TRBD1; CDR3 DNA: TGTGCCACCAGCAGAGGAGACAGGGGGAACACTGAAGCTTTCTTT; CDR3 protein: CATSRGDRGNTEAFF
J gene: TRBJ2-1; clone size: few; V gene: TRBV6-5; D gene: TRBD2; CDR3 DNA: TGTGCCAGCAGTCCTAGGACTAGGAATGAGCAGTTCTTC; CDR3 protein: CASSPRTRNEQFF
J gene: TRBJ2-3; clone size: once; V gene: TRBV7-2; D gene: -; CDR3 DNA: TGTGCCAGCAGCGCCCCAGGGTTTGACTCGCAGTATTTT; CDR3 protein: CASSAPGFDSQYF
J gene: TRBJ2-2; clone size: -; V gene: TRBV9; D gene: TRBD1; CDR3 DNA: TGTGCCAGCAGTCTCGGGACAGGGAAAACCGGGGAGCTGTTTTTT; CDR3 protein: CASSLGTGKTGELFF
J gene: TRBJ2-7; clone size: once; V gene: TRBV7-3; D gene: -; CDR3 DNA: TGTGCCAGCAGCAGATACAAGGGAGCCGAGCAGTACTTC; CDR3 protein: CASSRYKGAEQYF
J gene: TRBJ2-3; clone size: -; V gene: TRBV2; D gene: -; CDR3 DNA: TGTGCCAGCAGTGAGTCACAGACGCAGTATTTT; CDR3 protein: CASSESQTQYF